This entry lists 26 T cell receptor beta chains sequenced from one sample in a study of CD8+CD57+ T cells in acquired aplastic anemia. Genomic DNA templated the TCR beta VDJ and CDR3 profiling. TCRdb reprocessed the reads via MiXCR and lists one record per CDR3 protein. The profile shows about 240,000 distinct CDR3 sequences, more than 45% of them singletons. Patients chosen for sequencing had CD8+CD57+ cells that had expanded, as shown by flow cytometry. The sequencing input was sorted CD4+, CD8+, or CD8+CD57+ T cells (not recorded which) from PBMCs. These receptors all come from a human donor with aplastic anemia.

In its sample, this clonotype was seen once. A junction end diverges from the germline sequence, so it may reflect a read error. The J gene is TRBJ1-3, the V gene TRBV11-2; TRBD1 might be the D (6 bases). Germline V lookup: CDR1 SGHAT, CDR2 FQNNGV. The CDR3 contains 18 residues. CDR3 nucleotide sequence: TGTGCCAGCAGCTCAAGAGGGGGACCGCTGCGCTCTGGAGACACCATATATTTT. Amino acids: CASSSRGGPLRSGDTIYF.

The chain couples TRBV29-1 to TRBJ1-2; a weak D match, TRBD1 (6 bases). Trimming stripped 4 bases from V and 1 base from J, with 16 bases between. Germline-derived CDR1 and CDR2 are SQVTM and ANQGSEA. CDR3 length equals 15 residues. CDR3 in amino acids: CSVARSGALNYGYTF. In DNA, the CDR3 is TGCAGCGTTGCCAGGTCAGGGGCACTTAACTATGGCTACACCTTC.

This clonotype has only a few counts. This chain links TRBV2 with TRBJ2-5, with 8 positions matching TRBD1. Germline V gene lookup returns CDR1 SNHLY and CDR2 FYNNEI. The CDR3 totals 19 residues. Trimming cost V 5 bases and J 5 bases; bases outside gene matches: 22. The CDR3 DNA is TGTGCCAGCAGTCGAACCAGAGAAAGACAGGGGTTGGGGTGGGAGACCCAGTACTTC. Translated: CASSRTRERQGLGWETQYF.

Points on this clonotype: This may be a read error, as it is one base from a much larger clone. V and J are TRBV4-1 and TRBJ1-4, with 10 nucleotides matching TRBD1. This CDR3 is built from 15 residues. Germline assignment: CDR1 MGHRA and CDR2 YSYEKL. The CDR3 spells CASSQEGGTGESLFF. CDR3 bases: TGTGCCAGCAGCCAAGAAGGAGGGACAGGGGAGAGTCTGTTTTTT.

This clonotype came up many times. V is TRBV19 and J is TRBJ2-1, with D perhaps TRBD2 (7 bases). Per germline, CDR1 LNHDA and CDR2 SQIVND (reference sequence). This CDR3 contains 18 residues. V shed 5 bases and J shed 4 bases, with 24 bases lying between them. The CDR3 spells CASSRGVSWGAMYNEQFF. Here the CDR3 DNA reads TGTGCCAGTAGTCGGGGGGTTTCGTGGGGGGCCATGTACAATGAGCAGTTCTTC.

The CDR3 sequence: CASSSISGVGETQYF. The CDR3 DNA is TGCGCCAGCAGCTCGATTAGCGGGGTGGGGGAGACCCAGTACTTC. This chain connects TRBV5-1 to TRBJ2-5, with 8 bases that match TRBD2. The V segment lost 3 bases and the J segment 5 bases; nucleotides outside the gene matches: 9. CDR3 size: 15 residues. CDR1 is SGHRS and CDR2 is YFSETQ in the germline V gene.

V and J are TRBV20-1 and TRBJ1-5; 8 positions agree with TRBD1. Germline loops: CDR1 DFQATT, CDR2 SNEGSKA (reference sequence). Trimming at V came to 1 base and at J to 3 bases, leaving 8 bases not matched to a gene. The CDR3 extends over 16 amino acids. The CDR3 spells CSARGGGTGDNQPQHF. In DNA form, the CDR3 reads TGCAGTGCTAGAGGGGGGGGGACAGGAGACAATCAGCCCCAGCATTTT.

The chain combines TRBV19 with TRBJ1-6; D call uncertain. The CDR3 is made up of 14 amino acids. Germline CDR1 reads LNHDA; CDR2 reads SQIVND (reference sequence). The ends were cut back, 3 bases at V and 7 bases at J, with 10 bases in the middle. Written as DNA, the CDR3 is TGTGCCAGTAGTATCCCGGGTAGCAATTCACCCCTCCACTTT. The encoded protein is CASSIPGSNSPLHF.

This chain uses TRBV2 with TRBJ1-2; D uncertain. The CDR3 totals 13 residues. Germline assignment: CDR1 SNHLY and CDR2 FYNNEI. V was shortened by 8 bases and J by 8 bases, with 18 bases between the two germline ends. The CDR3 loop is CASSGGREVGYTF. For the CDR3, the DNA is TGTGCCAGCTCAGGAGGGAGGGAAGTAGGCTACACCTTC.

The table lists this clonotype with a few counts. The rearrangement joins TRBV29-1 to TRBJ2-5, with 10 bases aligning to TRBD2. This CDR3 is 13 amino acids long. Trimming removed 5 bases from V and 1 base from J; junction bases left unmatched: 1. CDR1 and CDR2 (germline): SQVTM, ANQGSEA. CDR3 in amino acids: CSVKRGGQETQYF. The CDR3 DNA reads as TGCAGCGTTAAGCGGGGGGGCCAAGAGACCCAGTACTTC.

The table lists this clonotype with many counts. CDR3 DNA: TGTGCCAGCAGTGGGGGTAGATTTGGCTACACCTTC. This gives the protein CASSGGRFGYTF. The chain links TRBV2 to TRBJ1-2, with unresolved D. The V end lost 4 bases, the J end lost 7 bases, and 10 bases lay between the germline ends. This CDR3 spans 12 amino acids. Germline V lookup: CDR1 SNHLY, CDR2 FYNNEI. The full variable domain, rest sourced from reference TRBV2 and TRBJ1-2, is EPEVTQTPSHQVTQMGQEVILRCVPISNHLYFYWYRQILGQKVEFLVSFYNNEISEKSEIFDDQFSVERPDGSNFTLKIRSTKLEDSAMYFCASSGGRFGYTFGSGTRLTVV.

Remarks on this clonotype: This is likely a read error, given that the CDR3 carries no conserved phenylalanine or tryptophan at its end. The chain is built from TRBV10-3 and TRBJ2-7; 7 bases match TRBD2. The CDR3 covers 13 residues. J lost 2 bases, V lost 10 bases, and 8 bases had no gene match. Germline CDR1 is ENHRY and CDR2 is SYGVKD. CDR3 bases: TGTGCCAGCACCCCTGGGGGGGCCTACGAGCAGTACCTC. As protein: CASTPGGAYEQYL.

This clonotype has ten or more counts. A read error may produce the germline difference seen at one junction end. V is TRBV7-7 and J is TRBJ2-7; TRBD2 aligns across 11 bases. The CDR3 length is 17 residues. Germline V gene data show CDR1 as SSHAT and CDR2 as FNYEAQ (reference sequence). The CDR3 sequence is CASSLGTSGSSSYEQYF. CDR3 sequence (DNA): TGTGCTAGCAGCTTAGGGACTAGCGGTTCCAGCTCCTACGAGCAGTACTTC.

This clonotype showed up just a few times. The chain has TRBV7-3 and TRBJ2-5; D is undetermined. This CDR3 has 12 amino acids. The ends were cut back, 4 bases at V and 2 bases at J, with 5 bases in the middle. Looked up from germline, CDR1 is SGHTA and CDR2 is FQGTGA. For the CDR3, the DNA is TGTGCCAGCAGCTCGAAACAAGAGACCCAGTACTTC. It is translated as CASSSKQETQYF.

Worth noting for this clonotype: This sequence may be a read error, since a much larger clone differs from it by one base. V usage is TRBV4-3 and J usage is TRBJ2-1, with D hard to call. The CDR3 runs to 13 residues. Per the germline V gene, CDR1 is LGHNA and CDR2 is YSLEER. The CDR3 DNA reads TGCGCCAGCGGCCAAGGGTCAATACTTGAGCAGTTCTTC. It yields the protein CASGQGSILEQFF.

This clonotype has just a few counts. The chain employs TRBV24-1 and TRBJ1-2; D may be TRBD1 (5 bases). This CDR3 region has 12 residues. V was shortened by 4 bases and J by 7 bases, with 9 bases between the two germline ends. Germline V gene data show CDR1 as KGHDR and CDR2 as SFDVKD. The CDR3 reads CATSESGFGYTF. In DNA, the CDR3 is TGTGCCACCAGTGAGTCAGGGTTTGGCTACACCTTC.

This clonotype showed up just a few times. The CDR3 end shows no conserved phenylalanine or tryptophan, and so a read error is likely. The limits of the CDR3 on the DNA are not certain, so only TCRdb's listed CDR3 is given. The gene calls are TRBV7-9 and TRBJ2-2; the table's D gene call, TRBD1, was not cross checked with the DNA. The CDR3 region is 16 residues in length, termini included. CDR1 SEHNR and CDR2 FQNEAQ come from the germline V gene (reference sequence). CDR3 loop: CASSSRDSANTGELMS.

In its sample, this clonotype was seen many times. This sequence may be a read error, since a much larger clone differs from it by one base. The rearrangement uses TRBV15 and TRBJ1-2, with TRBD1 matching over 9 bases. The CDR3 extends over 17 amino acids. Per the germline V gene, CDR1 is LNHNV and CDR2 is YYDKDF (reference sequence). The J segment lost 2 bases and the V segment lost 4 bases, leaving 11 bases of the junction unmatched. The CDR3 DNA reads as TGTGCCACCAGCAAAGGGGGACAGGGCGCAGGGAACTATGGCTACACCTTC. The encoded protein is CATSKGGQGAGNYGYTF.

This clonotype was counted many times. V usage is TRBV25-1 and J usage is TRBJ2-3; TRBD1 is a possible D gene (6 bases). The V end was cut by 2 bases, the J end by 4 bases, with 19 bases between. CDR1 is MGHDK, CDR2 SYGVNS, per germline. The CDR3 is 17 amino acids. DNA of the CDR3: TGTGCCAGCAGTGAAAGTTTGGGGGCCAGAATCCCAGATACGCAGTATTTT. Protein: CASSESLGARIPDTQYF.

This clonotype was observed many times. The V and J genes are TRBV7-9 and TRBJ2-3; weak D call: TRBD2 (6 bases). V was pared by 3 bases and J by 4 bases, with 14 bases between. Germline V CDR1 and CDR2: SEHNR, FQNEAQ (reference sequence). The CDR3 has 15 residues. CDR3 bases: TGTGCCAGCAGCTTGGTCGGGAGTACCGCAGATACGCAGTATTTT. Protein: CASSLVGSTADTQYF.

Comment on this clonotype: Germline and junction disagree at one end, which may indicate a read error. The V call is TRBV6-6, the J call TRBJ1-1; maybe TRBD1 (5 bases). CDR1 is MNHNY, CDR2 SVGAGI, per germline (reference sequence). The CDR3 covers 12 residues. CDR3 in amino acids: CASGTPDTKAFF. Written as DNA, the CDR3 is TGTGCCAGCGGGACTCCCGACACTAAAGCTTTCTTT.

This chain links TRBV6-5 with TRBJ1-2; perhaps TRBD1 as D (5 bases). Per the germline V gene, CDR1 is MNHEY and CDR2 is SVGAGI. Between the trimmed V and J ends, which lost 2 bases and 8 bases, there was a span of 15 bases. CDR3 length: 14 amino acids. CDR3 in amino acids: CASSYDSQPGGYTF. The CDR3 bases are TGTGCCAGCAGTTACGACAGCCAACCAGGGGGCTACACCTTC.

Regarding this clonotype: Possible read error: a much larger clone is one base away. The chain carries TRBV5-1 and TRBJ1-1, with 7 bases identical to TRBD1. The germline V gene has CDR1 SGHRS and CDR2 YFSETQ. The CDR3 length is 15 residues. The CDR3 spells CAGSPYRGTNTEAFF. CDR3 nucleotide sequence: TGCGCCGGCAGCCCCTACAGGGGAACGAACACTGAAGCTTTCTTT.

A note on this clonotype: A much larger clone lies one base from this, so it may be a read error. The J gene is TRBJ2-2, the V gene TRBV3-1; perhaps TRBD2 as D (5 bases). In germline, CDR1 is LGHDT, CDR2 YNNKEL (reference sequence). V lost 5 bases and J lost 7, with 8 bases in between. This CDR3 spans 12 amino acids. CDR3 nucleotides: TGTGCCAGCAGCTTGGCGGGCGGGGAGCTGTTTTTT. As protein: CASSLAGGELFF.

The V gene is TRBV30, the J gene TRBJ1-5; 7 bases are a match to TRBD1. CDR3 length: 15 residues. Germline CDR1 reads GTSNPN; CDR2 reads SVGIG (reference sequence). The V gene end was trimmed by 3 bases and the J gene end by 1 base; junction bases not matched to a gene: 6. The CDR3 coding sequence is TGTGCCTGGAGCGAGACAGGGAGGAGCAATCAGCCCCAGCATTTT. Its protein product is CAWSETGRSNQPQHF. The full variable domain, its missing parts supplied by reference TRBV30 and TRBJ1-5, is SQTIHQWPATLVQPVGSPLSLECTVEGTSNPNLYWYRQAAGRGLQLLFYSVGIGQISSEVPQNLSASRPQDRQFILSSKKLLLSDSGFYLCAWSETGRSNQPQHFGDGTRLSIL.

In its sample, this clonotype was seen many times. The chain recombines TRBV16 with TRBJ2-7, with D possibly matching TRBD2 (6 bases). Trimming removed 4 bases at V and 2 bases at J, with 12 bases between. The germline gives CDR1 KGHSY, CDR2 FQNENV. The CDR3 length is 14 residues. CDR3 loop: CASSRNSGAYEQYF. The DNA for the CDR3 is TGTGCCAGCAGCCGAAATTCGGGGGCCTACGAGCAGTACTTC.